These T cell receptor beta chains were read from a single sample in a study of CD8 T cells in Susac syndrome. TCRdb ran MiXCR on the immunoSEQ multiplex PCR reads and lists one entry per CDR3 protein. The sample consists of over 100,000 distinct CDR3 sequences, 90% to 96% of them appearing once. The sequencing input was CD4+ T cells from PBMCs. All receptors come from a human donor in good health. CDR3s include the opening cysteine and the closing phenylalanine or tryptophan. Fields, in order: J gene, V gene, D gene, clone size, CDR3 protein, CDR3 DNA. The D gene is left open where the match is weak. Clone size, where shown, is once, few, many, or a class for clones that have expanded.

TRBJ2-1 | TRBV7-3 | - | - | CASSFVTYNEQFF | TGTGCCAGCAGCTTCGTCACCTACAATGAGCAGTTCTTC
TRBJ1-1 | TRBV28 | - | - | CASSTPVEAFF | TGTGCCAGCAGTACGCCCGTTGAAGCTTTCTTT
TRBJ1-2 | TRBV25-1 | - | - | CASSVGGRVPGGYTF | TGTGCCAGCAGTGTGGGGGGAAGGGTTCCTGGTGGCTACACCTTC
TRBJ2-5 | TRBV11-2 | - | - | CASTPLNGEETQYF | TGTGCCAGCACCCCCCTTAATGGGGAAGAGACCCAGTACTTC
TRBJ1-1 | TRBV6-5 | TRBD1 | - | CASSYTGQMLNTEAFF | TGTGCCAGCAGTTACACGGGACAGATGCTGAACACTGAAGCTTTCTTT
TRBJ2-2 | TRBV6-1 | - | - | CASSEWAGVNTGELFF | TGTGCCAGCAGTGAGTGGGCAGGGGTGAACACCGGGGAGCTGTTTTTT
TRBJ2-2 | TRBV4-1 | - | - | CASSQETALTGELFF | TGCGCCAGCAGCCAAGAGACGGCCCTCACCGGGGAGCTGTTTTTT
TRBJ2-5 | TRBV12-3/TRBV12-4 | - | - | CASSWHAGPTETQYF | TGTGCCAGCAGTTGGCACGCAGGGCCTACAGAGACCCAGTACTTC
TRBJ2-2 | TRBV24-1 | TRBD1 | - | CATSDLSGGVAPGELFF | TGTGCCACCAGTGATTTATCAGGGGGCGTCGCCCCCGGGGAGCTGTTTTTT
TRBJ2-6 | TRBV9 | - | few | CASSLASGANVLTF | TGTGCCAGCAGCCTAGCGTCTGGGGCCAACGTCCTGACTTTC
TRBJ2-2 | TRBV5-6 | - | - | CASSTIYTGELFF | TGTGCCAGCAGCACTATCTACACCGGGGAGCTGTTTTTT
TRBJ2-1 | TRBV9 | TRBD2 | once | CASSVAGLAGGGEQFF | TGTGCCAGCAGCGTAGCTGGACTAGCGGGAGGTGGTGAGCAGTTCTTC
TRBJ2-3 | TRBV25-1 | - | - | CASSEFGADTQYF | TGTGCCAGCAGTGAATTTGGTGCAGATACGCAGTATTTT
TRBJ1-6 | TRBV18 | TRBD1 | - | CASSPGQGNSPLHF | TGTGCCAGCTCACCGGGACAGGGAAATTCACCCCTCCACTTT
TRBJ2-7 | TRBV19 | - | once | CASGGENYEQYF | TGTGCCAGTGGGGGTGAGAACTACGAGCAGTACTTC
TRBJ2-5 | TRBV7-2 | - | once | CASSGVLVSETQYF | TGTGCCAGCAGCGGGGTTTTGGTGTCAGAGACCCAGTACTTC
TRBJ2-2 | TRBV2 | - | - | CASLESNTGELFF | TGTGCCAGCTTGGAGTCGAACACCGGGGAGCTGTTTTTT
TRBJ1-4 | TRBV19 | - | - | CASSIGQAYNEKLFF | TGTGCCAGTAGTATTGGGCAGGCCTATAATGAAAAACTGTTTTTT
TRBJ2-7 | TRBV28 | - | - | CASSLGGSLNEQYF | TGTGCCAGCAGTTTAGGAGGGAGTCTGAACGAGCAGTACTTC
TRBJ2-4 | TRBV20-1 | - | - | CSASPGKNIQYF | TGCAGTGCCAGTCCGGGCAAAAACATTCAGTACTTC
TRBJ2-4 | TRBV6-2/TRBV6-3 | - | - | CASSYLGPAKNIQYF | TGTGCCAGCAGTTACCTGGGTCCGGCCAAAAACATTCAGTACTTC
TRBJ2-3 | TRBV12-3/TRBV12-4 | TRBD1 | - | CASRRTGLQDTQYF | TGTGCCTCAAGGCGGACAGGGCTCCAAGATACGCAGTATTTT
TRBJ1-5 | TRBV19 | TRBD1 | - | CASKAQGALSGQPQHF | TGTGCCAGTAAGGCCCAGGGGGCCCTGAGTGGTCAGCCCCAGCATTTT
TRBJ1-2 | TRBV7-2 | TRBD1 | - | CASSFGQGLEYGYTF | TGTGCCAGCAGCTTTGGACAGGGATTAGAGTATGGCTACACCTTC
TRBJ2-7 | TRBV3-1 | TRBD2 | - | CASSRGLAPGEQYF | TGTGCCAGCAGCCGGGGACTAGCGCCGGGGGAGCAGTACTTC
TRBJ2-4 | TRBV29-1 | - | - | CSVAVGPRNIQYF | TGCAGCGTTGCGGTTGGACCTCGGAACATTCAGTACTTC
TRBJ1-5 | TRBV20-1 | - | - | CSARGSGMNQPQHF | TGCAGTGCTAGAGGCAGCGGAATGAATCAGCCCCAGCATTTT
TRBJ2-5 | TRBV9 | - | - | CASSVLGASETQYF | TGTGCCAGCAGCGTACTGGGGGCGTCAGAGACCCAGTACTTC
TRBJ2-3 | TRBV24-1 | - | - | CATSDGVLSTDTQYF | TGTGCCACCAGTGATGGTGTCCTTAGCACAGATACGCAGTATTTT
TRBJ1-2 | TRBV6-6 | - | - | CASSWDKPLDGYTF | TGTGCCAGCAGTTGGGACAAACCATTAGATGGCTACACCTTC
TRBJ2-1 | TRBV29-1 | TRBD1 | - | CSVKDRGGYNEQFF | TGCAGCGTTAAGGACAGGGGCGGATACAATGAGCAGTTCTTC
TRBJ2-1 | TRBV6-2/TRBV6-3 | TRBD2 | - | CASRRLAGGPHSQFF | TGTGCCAGCAGACGCCTAGCGGGAGGCCCCCATTCGCAGTTCTTC
TRBJ1-5 | TRBV4-2 | - | - | CASSQGTASNQPQHF | TGTGCCAGCAGCCAAGGGACAGCTAGCAATCAGCCCCAGCATTTT
TRBJ2-7 | TRBV6-5 | TRBD2 | - | CASSYRAGGPGEQYF | TGTGCCAGCAGTTATCGAGCGGGGGGGCCCGGCGAGCAGTACTTC
TRBJ2-5 | TRBV30 | - | - | CAWSSGHFTETQYF | TGTGCCTGGAGTTCGGGACACTTTACGGAGACCCAGTACTTC
TRBJ1-1 | TRBV10-3 | TRBD1 | - | CAIRAGQAENTEAFF | TGTGCCATCAGGGCAGGACAGGCCGAGAACACTGAAGCTTTCTTT
TRBJ2-2 | TRBV28 | - | - | CASSLPLGNTGELFF | TGTGCCAGCAGTTTACCGCTGGGGAACACCGGGGAGCTGTTTTTT
TRBJ2-1 | TRBV12-3/TRBV12-4 | - | - | CASSFDKVAFF | TGTGCCAGCAGTTTCGACAAGGTAGCGTTCTTC